These T cell receptor beta chains were read from a single sample in a study of blood T cell repertoires in COVID-19. Profiled with immunoSEQ multiplex PCR; TCRdb holds only in-frame clones, not every one. Among roughly 70,000 clones listed, over 70% were seen once. What was sequenced was peripheral blood. All receptors come from a man between 60 and 75 years old with acute or convalescent COVID-19. The CDR3 runs from the conserved cysteine through the conserved F or W. The listing skips clone size in some rows; elsewhere it reads once, few, many or a size class.

V: TRBV24-1
length: 13
size: medium-sized
CDR3: CATSDLPGQGPFF

V: TRBV5-4
length: 14
size: NA
CDR3: CASSFRDNQETQYF

V: TRBV18
length: 15
size: few
CDR3: CASSSTGGRGQPQHF

V: TRBV6-6
length: 13
size: few
CDR3: CASSREVDQPQHF

V: TRBV5-8
length: 16
size: many
CDR3: CASSPLSGTPYNEQFF

V: TRBV7-9
length: 15
size: NA
CDR3: CASSLTGVDTGELFF

V: TRBV28
length: 18
size: NA
CDR3: CASLPGLRSGRDTDTQYF

V: TRBV5-5
length: 14
size: NA
CDR3: CASSLRGNTGELFF

V: TRBV7-3
length: 15
size: many
CDR3: CASSLTSGVGETQYF

V: TRBV21-1
length: 17
size: NA
CDR3: CASSNSRRGFRVETQYF

V: TRBV19
length: 13
size: NA
CDR3: CASQGYGNQPQHF

V: TRBV7-9
length: 17
size: NA
CDR3: CASSLSDQTGNYYGYTF

V: TRBV5-1
length: 15
size: many
CDR3: CASSTFGQGGETQYF

V: TRBV19
length: 14
size: NA
CDR3: CASSIIGVNEKLFF

V: TRBV15
length: 15
size: NA
CDR3: CATSRDRVSGNTIYF

V: TRBV19
length: 13
size: NA
CDR3: CASSSQGNEKLFF

V: TRBV18
length: 15
size: NA
CDR3: CASSPDRDKSQPQHF

V: TRBV18
length: 15
size: NA
CDR3: CASSPPTGMDTEAFF